This entry features one T cell receptor beta chain sequence. The antigen remains unidentified. The data were taken from a study of T cells in Graves' hyperthyroidism and ophthalmopathy. Study findings and constraints: A model using 13 V-J features told ophthalmopathy apart from stable hyperthyroidism.

Amplification targeted TCR beta CDR3 regions from RNA transcripts. TCR CDR3 underwent first-round RT-PCR with the HTBI primer set. TCRdb re-called the multiplex PCR reads through MiXCR, storing one row per CDR3 protein. Among roughly 200,000 distinct CDR3 sequences, about 17% were seen once, and the ten largest hold over 45%. This CDR3 is built from 16 residues. V lost 3 bases and J 6 bases, leaving 18 bases between the germline ends. Germline CDR1 reads MGHRA; CDR2 reads YSYEKL. Sequencing input: blood. This receptor was taken from a woman aged 45-59 years with Graves' hyperthyroidism. J is TRBJ2-1 and V is TRBV4-1; unclear D gene. Here the CDR3 reads CASSHSTVFSGNEQFF. The CDR3 bases are TGCGCCAGCAGCCATTCGACTGTTTTTTCTGGCAATGAGCAGTTCTTC.